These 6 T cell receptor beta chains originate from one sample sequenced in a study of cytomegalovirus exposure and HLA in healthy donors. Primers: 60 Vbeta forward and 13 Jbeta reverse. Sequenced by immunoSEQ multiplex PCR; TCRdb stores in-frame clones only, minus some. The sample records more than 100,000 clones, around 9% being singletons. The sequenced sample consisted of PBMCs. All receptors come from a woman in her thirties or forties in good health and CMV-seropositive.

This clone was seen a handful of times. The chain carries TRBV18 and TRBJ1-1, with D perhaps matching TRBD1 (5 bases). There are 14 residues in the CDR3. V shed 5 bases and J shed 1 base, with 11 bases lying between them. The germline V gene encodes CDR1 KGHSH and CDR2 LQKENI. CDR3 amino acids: CASSSTGENTEAFF. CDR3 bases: TGTGCCAGCTCATCCACGGGGGAGAACACTGAAGCTTTCTTT. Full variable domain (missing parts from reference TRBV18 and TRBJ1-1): NAGVMQNPRHLVRRRGQEARLRCSPMKGHSHVYWYRQLPEEGLKFMVYLQKENIIDESGMPKERFSAEFPKEGPSILRIQQVVRGDSAAYFCASSSTGENTEAFFGQGTRLTVV.

Written as DNA, the CDR3 is TGTGCCAGTAGTCGTAGGACAGGGTTAAATGAAAAACTGTTTTTT. It is translated as CASSRRTGLNEKLFF. This chain joins TRBV19 and TRBJ1-4, with 8 bases matching TRBD1. The V segment lost 5 bases and the J segment 5 bases; nucleotides outside the gene matches: 7. CDR3 size: 15 residues. Germline V lookup: CDR1 LNHDA, CDR2 SQIVND (reference sequence).

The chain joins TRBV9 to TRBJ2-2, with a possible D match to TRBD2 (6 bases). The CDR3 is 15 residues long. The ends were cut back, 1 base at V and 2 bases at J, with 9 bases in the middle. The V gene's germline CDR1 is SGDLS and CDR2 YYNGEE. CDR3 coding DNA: TGTGCCAGCAGCGTACTAGCGAGTAACACCGGGGAGCTGTTTTTT. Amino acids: CASSVLASNTGELFF.

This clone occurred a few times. The DNA of the CDR3 is TGTGCCAGCAATACTCGAGGCAGACACACCGGGGAGCTGTTTTTT. It is translated as CASNTRGRHTGELFF. The chain joins TRBV6-5 to TRBJ2-2, with D unclear. The CDR3 is made up of 15 amino acids. V was clipped by 7 bases and J by 3 bases, with 15 bases between them. Germline loops: CDR1 MNHEY, CDR2 SVGAGI.

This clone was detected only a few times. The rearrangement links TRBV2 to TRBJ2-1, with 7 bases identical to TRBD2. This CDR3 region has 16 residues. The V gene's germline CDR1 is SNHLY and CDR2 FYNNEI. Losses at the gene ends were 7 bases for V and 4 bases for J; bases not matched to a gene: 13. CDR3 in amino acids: CASTPLGGIRYNEQFF. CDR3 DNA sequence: TGTGCCAGCACCCCGTTGGGAGGGATTAGATACAATGAGCAGTTCTTC.

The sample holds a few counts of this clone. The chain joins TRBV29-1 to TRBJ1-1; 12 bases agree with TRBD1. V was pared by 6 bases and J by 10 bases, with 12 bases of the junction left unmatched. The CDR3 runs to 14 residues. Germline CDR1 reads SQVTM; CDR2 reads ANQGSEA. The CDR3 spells CSVKGQGAFSRAFF. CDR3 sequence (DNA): TGCAGCGTCAAGGGACAGGGGGCTTTTAGTAGAGCTTTCTTT. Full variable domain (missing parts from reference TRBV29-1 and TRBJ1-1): SAVISQKPSRDICQRGTSLTIQCQVDSQVTMMFWYRQQPGQSLTLIATANQGSEATYESGFVIDKFPISRPNLTFSTLTVSNMSPEDSSIYLCSVKGQGAFSRAFFGQGTRLTVV.